The 20 T cell receptor beta chains below come from one sample, sequenced in a study of identical twins. TCRdb passed the 5' RACE reads through MiXCR, listing each CDR3 protein once. Here the sample spans approximately 700,000 distinct CDR3 sequences, 15% to 20% being singletons. The sample also formed part of further work on T cells expressing NK-cell markers.

The material sequenced was PBMCs. These receptors originate from a woman between 18 and 30 years old in good health.

This sequence joins TRBV20-1 and TRBJ2-3; 9 nucleotides match TRBD2. Germline CDR1 is DFQATT and CDR2 is SNEGSKA (reference sequence). The ends lost 3 bases at V and 6 bases at J; junction bases unmatched: 7. This CDR3 spans 14 amino acids. The CDR3 region is CSASIAGVLDTQYF. CDR3 DNA sequence: TGCAGTGCTAGTATAGCGGGGGTGTTGGATACGCAGTATTTT.

This clonotype was detected ten times or more. This chain uses TRBV4-3 with TRBJ2-1, with 10 nucleotides matching TRBD1. There are 15 residues in the CDR3. V lost 4 bases and J lost 6; bases outside the gene matches: 6. Germline values: CDR1 LGHNA, CDR2 YSLEER. As DNA, the CDR3 is TGCGCCAGCAGCCTCGGGACAGGGGTAAGCAATGAGCAGTTCTTC. This codes for CASSLGTGVSNEQFF.

Only a few counts were recorded for this clonotype. The chain couples TRBV4-3 to TRBJ2-1; D remains unclear. From germline, CDR1 is LGHNA and CDR2 YSLEER. This CDR3 comprises 14 residues. V was shortened by 2 bases and J by 5 bases, with 10 bases between the two germline ends. CDR3 sequence reads: CASSQTLLNNEQFF. The CDR3 DNA reads as TGCGCCAGCAGCCAAACACTACTGAACAATGAGCAGTTCTTC.

CDR3 coding DNA: TGTGCCAGCAGCCAAAATATCCAAGGGGAGCTGTTTTTT. It translates to CASSQNIQGELFF. This chain links TRBV3-1 with TRBJ2-2; no definite D call. The germline V and J ends were trimmed by 2 bases and 8 bases, with 9 bases remaining between them. Germline CDR1 is LGHDT and CDR2 is YNNKEL (reference sequence). This CDR3 has 13 amino acids.

The chain is built from TRBV5-1 and TRBJ1-2; D is unclear. This CDR3 contains 12 residues. V was trimmed by 7 bases and J by 3 bases, leaving 10 bases between them. Germline values: CDR1 SGHRS, CDR2 YFSETQ. CDR3 in DNA: TGCGCCAGCGCCCGTGGGGACTATGGCTACACCTTC. It yields the protein CASARGDYGYTF. Combining the CDR3 with reference TRBV5-1 and TRBJ1-2 gives the whole variable domain KAGVTQTPRYLIKTRGQQVTLSCSPISGHRSVSWYQQTPGQGLQFLFEYFSETQRNKGNFPGRFSGRQFSNSRSEMNVSTLELGDSALYLCASARGDYGYTFGSGTRLTVV.

This clonotype was seen more than once but under ten times. The chain joins TRBV6-4 to TRBJ1-2; D gene unclear. The CDR3 contains 14 residues. CDR1 is MRHNA and CDR2 is SNTAGT in the germline V gene. The germline V and J ends were trimmed by 0 bases and 6 bases, with 11 bases remaining between them. The CDR3 DNA sequence: TGTGCCAGCAGTGACTCGGGTGGTAGGGATGGCTACACCTTC. Its protein is CASSDSGGRDGYTF.

V is TRBV3-1 and J is TRBJ2-7; a weak D match, TRBD1 (6 bases). Germline V lookup: CDR1 LGHDT, CDR2 YNNKEL (reference sequence). The V and J ends lost 0 bases and 3 bases respectively, with 9 bases between them. This CDR3 is built from 14 residues. The CDR3 loop reads CASSQEWDNYEQYF. DNA for the CDR3: TGTGCCAGCAGCCAAGAGTGGGACAACTACGAGCAGTACTTC.

The table lists this clonotype with a few counts. The rearrangement joins TRBV6-5 to TRBJ1-2; D is uncertain. V lost 2 bases and J lost 3, with 13 bases in between. Germline V gene lookup returns CDR1 MNHEY and CDR2 SVGAGI. The CDR3 runs 15 residues. CDR3 protein: CASSYKFGSYYGYTF. CDR3 DNA sequence: TGTGCCAGCAGTTACAAATTCGGGTCGTACTATGGCTACACCTTC.

The chain carries TRBV20-1 and TRBJ2-3, with TRBD2 as a possible D gene (6 bases). Trimming left V 5 bases short and J 6 bases short, with 6 bases between. The CDR3 runs to 10 residues. From germline, CDR1 is DFQATT and CDR2 SNEGSKA (reference sequence). The CDR3 loop is CSAGRDTQYF. In nucleotides, the CDR3 is TGCAGTGCTGGGAGGGATACGCAGTATTTT.

V is TRBV20-1 and J is TRBJ2-5; the D is unclear. The CDR3 contains 15 residues. CDR1 is DFQATT and CDR2 is SNEGSKA in the germline V gene (reference sequence). V dropped 2 bases and J dropped 4 bases, with 17 bases sitting between them. CDR3 sequence (DNA): TGCAGTGCTAGATCCCCGGCGCGGCGGTCAGAGACCCAGTACTTC. It codes for CSARSPARRSETQYF.

The CDR3 reads CASSTTLTTEQYF. CDR3 sequence (DNA): TGTGCCAGCAGCACGACCCTTACCACGGAGCAGTACTTC. This chain connects TRBV13 to TRBJ2-7; no definite D call. The germline V gene has CDR1 PRHDT and CDR2 FYEKMQ (reference sequence). This CDR3 is 13 amino acids long. The ends were cut back, 5 bases at V and 7 bases at J, with 15 bases in the middle.

The rearrangement uses TRBV20-1 and TRBJ2-3; unclear D gene. This CDR3 is 16 amino acids long. Germline values: CDR1 DFQATT, CDR2 SNEGSKA (reference sequence). V was trimmed by 5 bases and J by 4 bases, leaving 22 bases between them. CDR3 protein: CSASPWARKGADTQYF. For the CDR3, the DNA is TGCAGTGCTTCCCCTTGGGCTAGGAAAGGCGCAGATACGCAGTATTTT.

This clonotype has a handful of counts. The DNA of the CDR3 is TGTGCCATCAGGCCACAGGGGATTACGCAGTATTTT. Encoded protein: CAIRPQGITQYF. V and J are TRBV10-3 and TRBJ2-3; 7 nucleotides line up with TRBD1. The ends lost 6 bases at V and 8 bases at J; junction bases unmatched: 5. CDR1 and CDR2 (germline): ENHRY, SYGVKD. The CDR3 is made up of 12 amino acids.

CDR3 bases: TGTGCCAGCAGTCCCGACAGGGGGGGAGAAGAGCAGTACTTC. Translation gives CASSPDRGGEEQYF. This chain links TRBV6-2 or TRBV6-3 with TRBJ2-7; 9 bases are shared with TRBD1. The CDR3 has 14 residues. Germline CDR1 reads MNHEY; CDR2 reads SVGEGT. The V and J ends lost 5 bases and 7 bases, in that order; junction bases with no gene match: 9.

This clonotype was recorded many times. The chain is built from TRBV12-3 or TRBV12-4 and TRBJ2-3; TRBD1 might be the D (5 bases). V was cut by 6 bases and J by 1 base, with 11 bases left in between. The CDR3 loop spans 14 amino acids. The CDR3, as DNA: TGTGCCAGCAGGGTTGCAGGGCGCACAGATACGCAGTATTTT. The encoded protein is CASRVAGRTDTQYF.

The rearrangement uses TRBV5-1 and TRBJ2-1, with 7 nucleotides matching TRBD1. Trimming took 4 bases from V and 5 from J; bases not matched to a gene: 6. In germline, CDR1 is SGHRS, CDR2 YFSETQ. The CDR3 extends over 14 amino acids. The DNA of the CDR3 is TGCGCCAGCAGCCTGGGGACAGAGCACAATGAGCAGTTCTTC. Protein product: CASSLGTEHNEQFF.

This clonotype came up a few times. The genes are TRBV7-9 and TRBJ2-4; TRBD2 might be the D (5 bases). Deletions cut 5 bases from V and 0 bases from J, with 11 bases between. The V gene's germline CDR1 is SEHNR and CDR2 FQNEAQ (reference sequence). CDR3 size: 15 residues. In DNA form, the CDR3 reads TGTGCCAGCAGCGGCGGGCCCCTAGCCAAAAACATTCAGTACTTC. This codes for CASSGGPLAKNIQYF.

This clonotype has just a few counts. This chain connects TRBV12-3 or TRBV12-4 to TRBJ2-2, with 8 bases aligning to TRBD1. This CDR3 region has 16 residues. After removal of 6 bases from V and 6 bases from J, the junction contained 12 bases not matched to a gene. CDR3: CASRIWTGPLPGELFF. The CDR3, as DNA: TGTGCCAGCAGAATCTGGACAGGGCCCCTCCCCGGGGAGCTGTTTTTT.

In DNA, the CDR3 is TGCAGTGCTACCGGGACTAGCGGCACCGGGGAGCTGTTTTTT. This codes for CSATGTSGTGELFF. The chain uses TRBV20-1 and TRBJ2-2, with 11 bases matching TRBD2. The germline V gene has CDR1 DFQATT and CDR2 SNEGSKA (reference sequence). CDR3 size: 14 residues. The V gene end was trimmed by 4 bases and the J gene end by 4 bases; junction bases not matched to a gene: 2.

This clonotype was found a few times. The J gene is TRBJ2-1, the V gene TRBV12-3 or TRBV12-4; 7 bases are a match to TRBD2. This CDR3 is 12 amino acids long. Germline trimming cut 6 bases from V and 15 bases from J; bases unmatched to any gene: 11. CDR3 bases: TGTGCCAGCAGAGAGCCGGGACTACCGGCGTTCTTC. Translated: CASREPGLPAFF.